This T cell receptor beta chain was documented in a study of vaccination effects on CD4 cells after COVID-19. General study points: Convalescent patients were scarce, and early post-infection timepoints were absent. From healthy vaccinees, only 1 of 255 vaccine-induced clones also reacted to common cold coronaviruses.

About this clone: Its antigen is not known.

Some clones are missing from TCRdb's copy, which holds only in-frame ones; the method was immunoSEQ multiplex PCR. This sample has about 34,000 clones, with around 73% found just once. Antigen-specific CD4+ T cells were first expanded with viral peptide pools by the ViraFEST assay and only then sequenced. Having been cultured for 10 days, the cells underwent CD4+ T cell isolation. Among the vaccine recipients, none had a prior SARS-CoV-2 infection, and nucleocapsid antibodies were negative. Wells each received around 2.1 million PBMC, cultured with 9 to 10 IU/ml IL-2 and around 10 ug/ml peptides. The TCR sequence derives from a human donor who received a COVID-19 vaccine. This specimen consisted of CD4+ T cells from PBMCs cultured with HCoV-OC43 spike peptides, obtained before COVID-19 vaccination. As to subset: HCoV-OC43 spike overlapping peptide pool stimulation.

CDR3 DNA: TGTGCCAGCACCCCGAGATTCCAAGGACAGGGGCCTCTTCTGAACACTGAAGCTTTCTTT. Translating gives CASTPRFQGQGPLLNTEAFF. The chain employs TRBV27 and TRBJ1-1; 9 nucleotides align to TRBD1. In germline, CDR1 is MNHEY, CDR2 SMNVEV (reference sequence). Germline trimming cut 7 bases from V and 0 bases from J; bases unmatched to any gene: 21. This CDR3 is built from 20 residues.